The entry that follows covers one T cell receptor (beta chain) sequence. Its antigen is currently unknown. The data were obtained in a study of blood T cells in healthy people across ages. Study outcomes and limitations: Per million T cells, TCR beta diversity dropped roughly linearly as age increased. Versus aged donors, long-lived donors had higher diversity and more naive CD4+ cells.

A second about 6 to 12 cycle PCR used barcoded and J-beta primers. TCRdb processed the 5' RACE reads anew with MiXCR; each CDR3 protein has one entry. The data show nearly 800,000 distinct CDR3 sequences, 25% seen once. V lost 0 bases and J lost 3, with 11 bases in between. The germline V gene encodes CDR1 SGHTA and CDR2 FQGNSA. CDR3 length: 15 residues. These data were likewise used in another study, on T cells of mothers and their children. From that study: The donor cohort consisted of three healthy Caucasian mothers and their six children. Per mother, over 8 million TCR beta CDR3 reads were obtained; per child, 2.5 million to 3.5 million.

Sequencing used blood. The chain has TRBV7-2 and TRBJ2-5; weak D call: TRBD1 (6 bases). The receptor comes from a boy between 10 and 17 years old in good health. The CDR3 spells CASSLADRWKETQYF. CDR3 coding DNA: TGTGCCAGCAGCTTAGCAGACAGGTGGAAAGAGACCCAGTACTTC. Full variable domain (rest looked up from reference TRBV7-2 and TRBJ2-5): GAGVSQSPSNKVTEKGKDVELRCDPISGHTALYWYRQSLGQGLEFLIYFQGNSAPDKSGLPSDRFSAERTGGSVSTLTIQRTQQEDSAVYLCASSLADRWKETQYFGPGTRLLVL.